The clone carrying this T cell receptor (beta chain) was seen more than once but under ten times. One junction end does not reproduce the germline sequence, and a read error may be involved. This specimen belongs to a study of identical twins' blood T cells. Each TCR cDNA library carried sample-specific barcodes on both ends. Original analysis: Each library had roughly 2 to 3.6 million CDR3 reads and about 85,000 to nearly 500,000 clonotypes. One entry per CDR3 protein, called by TCRdb with MiXCR from the 5' RACE reads. TCRdb's processing, not the study's, gives the V and J calls here. The sample gives a few hundred thousand distinct CDR3 sequences, approximately 30% of which show up once; about 6% is in the top ten. Donors were six healthy women in three monozygous twin pairs. Reared together, all three twin pairs probably met the same infectious agents and vaccines. The sample taken for sequencing was PBMCs. The clonotype originates from a woman between 18 and 55 years old in good health.

This CDR3 is CARSYLTGQGLNEQFF. CDR3 DNA: TGTGCCCGCAGTTACCTTACGGGACAGGGCTTGAATGAGCAGTTCTTC. The chain carries TRBV6-2 or TRBV6-3 and TRBJ2-1; 9 positions match TRBD1. The CDR3 length is 16 residues. The V gene's germline CDR1 is MNHEY and CDR2 SVGEGT.